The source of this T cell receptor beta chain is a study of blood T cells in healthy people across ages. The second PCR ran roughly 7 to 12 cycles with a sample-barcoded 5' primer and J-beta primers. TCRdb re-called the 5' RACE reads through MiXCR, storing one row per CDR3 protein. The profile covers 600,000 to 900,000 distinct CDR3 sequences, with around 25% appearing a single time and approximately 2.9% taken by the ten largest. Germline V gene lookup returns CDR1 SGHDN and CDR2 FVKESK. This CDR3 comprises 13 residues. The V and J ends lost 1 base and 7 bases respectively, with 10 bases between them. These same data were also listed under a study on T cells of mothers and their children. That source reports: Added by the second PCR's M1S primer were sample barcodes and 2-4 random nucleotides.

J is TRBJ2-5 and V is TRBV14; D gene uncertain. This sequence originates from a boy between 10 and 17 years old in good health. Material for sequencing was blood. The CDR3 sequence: CASSQVGTGTQYF. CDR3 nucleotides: TGTGCCAGCAGCCAAGTAGGAACGGGGACCCAGTACTTC. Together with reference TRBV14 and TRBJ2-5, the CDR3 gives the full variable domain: EAGVTQFPSHSVIEKGQTVTLRCDPISGHDNLYWYRRVMGKEIKFLLHFVKESKQDESGMPNNRFLAERTGGTYSTLKVQPAELEDSGVYFCASSQVGTGTQYFGPGTRLLVL.